The 23 T cell receptor beta chains below were found in one sample sequenced in a study of response to subunit inactivated influenza vaccine. A single record per CDR3 protein comes from TCRdb applying MiXCR to the RT-PCR reads. Of about 780,000 distinct CDR3 sequences listed, 15% to 20% are singletons. The sequences come from PBMCs from blood, collected around 5 days after vaccination. These receptors originate from a man between 45 and 60 years old who received an inactivated influenza vaccine.

V and J are TRBV5-6 and TRBJ2-5, with TRBD1 matching 10 bases. After removal of 4 bases from V and 4 bases from J, the junction contained 4 bases not matched to a gene. There are 14 residues in the CDR3. Looked up from germline, CDR1 is SGHDT and CDR2 is YYEEEE. The CDR3 spells CASSRRDRGETQYF. The CDR3 DNA reads TGTGCCAGCAGCCGCCGGGACAGGGGAGAGACCCAGTACTTC.

This clonotype was seen more than once but under ten times. The CDR3 bases are TGCAGTGCTAGAGATCGCTACCACTCCTACGAGCAGTACTTC. It yields the protein CSARDRYHSYEQYF. The chain recombines TRBV20-1 with TRBJ2-7; D not resolved. The CDR3 spans 14 residues. Germline lookup yields CDR1 DFQATT and CDR2 SNEGSKA (reference sequence). Trimming pared 0 bases from V and 0 bases from J, leaving 9 bases between.

This clonotype was picked up a small number of times. The J gene is TRBJ2-5, the V gene TRBV4-2; tentative D call: TRBD1 (5 bases). This CDR3 is built from 14 residues. Per germline, CDR1 LGHNA and CDR2 YNFKEQ. Trimming removed 0 bases at V and 4 bases at J, with 9 bases between. This CDR3 is CASSQEQAGETQYF. CDR3 coding DNA: TGTGCCAGCAGCCAAGAACAGGCCGGAGAGACCCAGTACTTC.

The table lists this clonotype with many counts. V gene TRBV6-5 combines with J gene TRBJ1-6, with 9 bases identical to TRBD1. The CDR3 sequence is 15 residues long. Looked up from germline, CDR1 is MNHEY and CDR2 is SVGAGI. Germline trimming cut 0 bases from V and 10 bases from J; bases unmatched to any gene: 4. The CDR3 region has the DNA TGTGCCAGCAGTTACTCCGGACAGGGGTCCTCACCCCTCCACTTT. It is translated as CASSYSGQGSSPLHF.

The CDR3 DNA sequence: TGTGCCAGCAGCGCCACCGGGACCTCTTTCTACGAGCAGTACTTC. Protein: CASSATGTSFYEQYF. The chain carries TRBV11-2 and TRBJ2-7; TRBD1 or TRBD2 may be the D gene (5 bases each). The length of the CDR3 is 15 residues. Germline-derived CDR1 and CDR2 are SGHAT and FQNNGV. V gave up 5 bases and J gave up 3 bases, with 17 bases separating them.

This clonotype has more than one count but fewer than ten. This sequence joins TRBV5-1 and TRBJ2-3; TRBD2 matches at 10 bases. Germline CDR1 SGHRS, CDR2 YFSETQ. This CDR3 has 16 residues. Germline trimming cut 4 bases from V and 5 bases from J; bases unmatched to any gene: 10. The CDR3 nucleotides read TGCGCCAGCAGCGCCCTCAGCGGGAGGGCCAAAGATACGCAGTATTTT. Its protein product is CASSALSGRAKDTQYF.

This clonotype has only a few counts. The chain joins TRBV6-1 to TRBJ2-2, with 8 bases that match TRBD1. Trimming took 6 bases from V and 7 from J; bases not matched to a gene: 7. CDR1 MNHNS and CDR2 SASEGT come from the germline V gene. The CDR3 is 14 residues long. The CDR3 spells CASSWTGFFGELFF. In nucleotides, the CDR3 is TGTGCCAGCAGCTGGACAGGGTTTTTCGGGGAGCTGTTTTTT.

The chain recombines TRBV29-1 with TRBJ2-7, with D possibly matching TRBD1 (5 bases). CDR3 length: 15 residues. Trimming took off 6 bases at V and 4 bases at J, with 22 bases between the two ends. Germline values: CDR1 SQVTM, CDR2 ANQGSEA. For the CDR3, the DNA is TGCAGCGTCCATGTCAGGGAAGGACCTGGTTACGAGCAGTACTTC. It specifies CSVHVREGPGYEQYF.

The chain employs TRBV7-9 and TRBJ2-2; D is possibly TRBD1 (7 bases). Germline CDR1 and CDR2: SEHNR and FQNEAQ (reference sequence). This CDR3 contains 15 residues. The V end lost 5 bases, the J end lost 1 base, and 11 bases lay between the germline ends. CDR3 region: CASSAGQKNTGELFF. CDR3 sequence (DNA): TGTGCCAGCAGCGCGGGACAGAAGAACACCGGGGAGCTGTTTTTT.

The chain joins TRBV10-2 to TRBJ2-1; TRBD2 matches 8 bases. V lost 6 bases and J lost 5; bases outside the gene matches: 6. The germline CDR1 and CDR2 sequences are WSHSY and SAAADI. The CDR3 contains 14 residues. The CDR3 reads CASRAGGAHNEQFF. CDR3 bases: TGCGCCAGCAGGGCGGGGGGCGCGCACAATGAGCAGTTCTTC.

This clonotype was recorded a few times. CDR3 coding DNA: TGCAGCGTTAATCTGGCTCAGGGTTACTATGGCTACACCTTC. Translating gives CSVNLAQGYYGYTF. This chain connects TRBV29-1 to TRBJ1-2; TRBD1 is a possible D gene (5 bases). Trimming took 5 bases from V and 3 from J, leaving 16 bases between them. CDR1 is SQVTM and CDR2 is ANQGSEA in the germline V gene. The CDR3 is 14 amino acids.

In regard to this clonotype: It is likely a read error, because the conserved phenylalanine at the end of the CDR3 is missing. This chain joins TRBV2 and TRBJ2-7, with unresolved D. The CDR3 runs 14 residues. Trimming took 3 bases from V and 0 from J, leaving 9 bases between them. The germline CDR1 and CDR2 sequences are SNHLY and FYNNEI. CDR3 nucleotides: TGTGCCAGCAGTGATTGGTTACCCTCCTACGAGCAGTACTAC. Amino acids: CASSDWLPSYEQYY.

The CDR3: CSFSGGVESYEQYF. The CDR3 bases are TGCAGCTTCAGTGGGGGGGTAGAGTCCTACGAGCAGTACTTC. The chain carries TRBV29-1 and TRBJ2-7; 7 nucleotides line up with TRBD2. This CDR3 is built from 14 residues. V trimming: 8 bases; J trimming: 1 base; junction bases outside the gene matches: 11. CDR1 SQVTM and CDR2 ANQGSEA come from the germline V gene.

This clonotype has just a few counts. This chain joins TRBV20-1 and TRBJ2-3; the D gene is possibly TRBD1 (6 bases). CDR3 size: 14 residues. The V end lost 5 bases, the J end lost 2 bases, and 14 bases lay between the germline ends. Germline lookup yields CDR1 DFQATT and CDR2 SNEGSKA (reference sequence). The CDR3 sequence is CSARRDTHTDTQYF. CDR3 nucleotide sequence: TGCAGTGCTCGCCGGGACACCCACACAGATACGCAGTATTTT.

Note on this clonotype: One junction end does not reproduce the germline sequence, and a read error may be involved. The chain recombines TRBV7-8 with TRBJ1-5; D is ambiguous. Germline V CDR1 and CDR2: SGHVS, FQNEAQ. The CDR3 is 16 residues long. As DNA, the CDR3 is TGTGCCAGCAGGTTAGGGAGAATGAGTGGCAATCAGCCCCAGCATTTT. Protein sequence: CASRLGRMSGNQPQHF.

The rearrangement uses TRBV7-9 and TRBJ2-7, with 7 bases lining up with TRBD1. CDR1 is SEHNR, CDR2 FQNEAQ, per germline (reference sequence). J gave up 3 bases and V 5 bases, and 13 bases lay outside the gene matches. The CDR3 length is 16 residues. The CDR3 DNA is TGTGCCAGCAGCGCTCGTCCGGGACAGCCTCTCTACGAGCAGTACTTC. It codes for CASSARPGQPLYEQYF.

This clonotype was detected many times. The chain's CDR3 is CAITRGGNEQFF. The CDR3 coding sequence is TGTGCCATAACCAGGGGAGGCAATGAGCAGTTCTTC. The chain carries TRBV12-3 or TRBV12-4 and TRBJ2-1; perhaps D is TRBD1 or TRBD2 (6 bases each). The CDR3 consists of 12 residues. V was cut by 10 bases and J by 6 bases, with 13 bases left in between.

The chain carries TRBV6-2 or TRBV6-3 and TRBJ2-3; D not resolved. The germline V gene encodes CDR1 MNHEY and CDR2 SVGEGT. Trimming took 6 bases from V and 1 from J, leaving 14 bases between them. The CDR3 has 15 residues. CDR3 amino acids: CASRPLSGGTDTQYF. CDR3 coding DNA: TGTGCCAGCAGACCACTCTCGGGTGGCACAGATACGCAGTATTTT.

The V and J genes are TRBV27 and TRBJ1-4, with D perhaps matching TRBD1 (5 bases). V gave up 6 bases and J gave up 4 bases, with 12 bases separating them. CDR1 is MNHEY, CDR2 SMNVEV, per germline (reference sequence). CDR3 size: 14 residues. The CDR3 loop reads CASRQGRVNEKLFF. DNA for the CDR3: TGTGCCAGCAGGCAGGGACGTGTTAATGAAAAACTGTTTTTT.

This rearrangement joins TRBV4-3 to TRBJ1-5; no clear D gene. The V and J ends lost 1 base and 6 bases respectively, with 16 bases between them. The CDR3 totals 16 residues. Germline-derived CDR1 and CDR2 are LGHNA and YSLEER. This CDR3 reads CASSQGRDVRVQPQHF. The CDR3 DNA sequence: TGCGCCAGCAGCCAAGGGAGGGATGTGAGGGTTCAGCCCCAGCATTTT.

The rearrangement links TRBV7-8 to TRBJ2-1; D is perhaps TRBD1 or TRBD2 (6 bases each). CDR3 length equals 19 residues. Germline V gene sequence: CDR1 SGHVS, CDR2 FQNEAQ. V lost 2 bases to trimming and J lost 1 base, with 21 bases between them. The CDR3 sequence: CASSLRGPPNHYSYNEQFF. The DNA of the CDR3 is TGTGCCAGCAGCTTACGGGGGCCCCCGAACCATTATTCCTACAATGAGCAGTTCTTC.

This clonotype occurred many times. V gene TRBV6-4 combines with J gene TRBJ2-3; possibly TRBD2 for D (6 bases). V lost 4 bases and J 6 bases, leaving 11 bases between the germline ends. CDR1 MRHNA and CDR2 SNTAGT come from the germline V gene. The CDR3 length is 13 residues. CDR3 amino acids: CASSASGRDTQYF. DNA for the CDR3: TGTGCCAGCAGTGCTTCAGGGAGGGATACGCAGTATTTT.

The chain recombines TRBV5-1 with TRBJ2-3; D not resolved. V was shortened by 3 bases and J by 4 bases, with 6 bases between the two germline ends. The CDR3 loop spans 12 amino acids. Germline assignment: CDR1 SGHRS and CDR2 YFSETQ. The CDR3 sequence: CASSSQSDTQYF. The CDR3 region has the DNA TGCGCCAGCAGCTCACAGTCAGATACGCAGTATTTT. The complete variable domain, with remaining parts taken from reference TRBV5-1 and TRBJ2-3, reads KAGVTQTPRYLIKTRGQQVTLSCSPISGHRSVSWYQQTPGQGLQFLFEYFSETQRNKGNFPGRFSGRQFSNSRSEMNVSTLELGDSALYLCASSSQSDTQYFGPGTRLTVL.